This record covers a single T cell receptor (beta chain). TCR beta chains were sequenced at survey level with immunoSEQ. The method was immunoSEQ multiplex PCR; TCRdb's version includes in-frame clones alone and lacks a portion of them. The sample includes approximately 50,000 clones, 85% to 95% of them seen just once. In germline, CDR1 is GTSNPN, CDR2 SVGIG (reference sequence). V was trimmed by 5 bases and J by 3 bases, leaving 12 bases between them. CDR3 length: 13 amino acids. This clonotype originated in a man aged 35 to 55 with rheumatoid arthritis. Sample: PBMCs. The chain is built from TRBV30 and TRBJ2-3; D gene ambiguous. CDR3 nucleotide sequence: TGTGCCTGGGGGAATCCTCGAACAGATACGCAGTATTTT. It translates to CAWGNPRTDTQYF.